Listed below are T cell receptor beta chains from one sample, sequenced in a study of cytomegalovirus exposure and HLA in healthy donors. The method was immunoSEQ multiplex PCR; TCRdb's version includes in-frame clones alone and lacks a portion of them. The table has 160,000 or so clones, 80% seen once; the top ten hold approximately 1.3%. Sequenced sample: PBMCs. The origin of the receptors is a man younger than 40 in good health and CMV-seronegative. The CDR3 runs from the conserved cysteine through the conserved F or W. Fields, in order: D gene, V gene, clone size, J gene, CDR3 protein, CDR3 DNA. D genes are given only for firm matches. Some rows mark clone size as missing; the rest say once, few, many or name a class of expanded clone.

.	TRBV7-3	few	TRBJ2-2	CASSLIGGVGNTGELFF	TGTGCCAGCAGCTTAATAGGGGGAGTCGGGAACACCGGGGAGCTGTTTTTT
.	TRBV4-1	.	TRBJ2-1	CASSQDAGDYNEQFF	TGCGCCAGCAGCCAAGATGCAGGTGATTACAATGAGCAGTTCTTC
TRBD1	TRBV7-3	.	TRBJ2-2	CASSLRQGGTGELFF	TGTGCCAGCAGCCTTAGACAGGGGGGCACCGGGGAGCTGTTTTTT
.	TRBV28	.	TRBJ2-7	CASSLSWQASYEQYF	TGTGCCAGCAGTTTATCTTGGCAGGCCTCCTACGAGCAGTACTTC
.	TRBV7-9	.	TRBJ2-5	CASSPVGTFQETQYF	TGTGCCAGCAGCCCGGTCGGGACTTTCCAAGAGACCCAGTACTTC
.	TRBV10-2	.	TRBJ2-7	CASSDTYEQYF	TGCGCCAGCAGTGACACCTACGAGCAGTACTTC
.	TRBV11-2	.	TRBJ1-2	CASSLDPSVRGYTF	TGTGCCAGCAGCTTAGATCCCAGCGTGAGAGGCTACACCTTC
TRBD1	TRBV28	.	TRBJ2-1	CASRSGQGYNEQFF	TGTGCCAGCAGGTCGGGACAGGGATACAATGAGCAGTTCTTC
.	TRBV19	.	TRBJ1-2	CASSMTGNYGYTF	TGTGCCAGTAGTATGACGGGGAACTATGGCTACACCTTC
.	TRBV29-1	.	TRBJ1-5	CSASIGQNRQPQHF	TGCAGCGCAAGTATAGGACAGAATCGACAGCCCCAGCATTTT
TRBD1	TRBV4-1	.	TRBJ2-7	CASRTGTEQSRQYF	TGCGCCAGCAGAACCGGGACAGAACAGTCTAGGCAGTACTTC
TRBD1	TRBV6-4	.	TRBJ2-1	CASSEQGVGNEQFF	TGTGCCAGCAGTGAACAGGGGGTAGGGAATGAGCAGTTCTTC
.	TRBV6-5	.	TRBJ1-2	CASSYSGQGSTHGYTF	TGTGCCAGCAGTTACTCGGGGCAGGGGAGTACCCATGGCTACACCTTC
.	TRBV5-1	.	TRBJ2-5	CASSLMVGGEETQYF	TGCGCCAGCAGCTTGATGGTAGGGGGAGAAGAGACCCAGTACTTC
.	TRBV30	few	TRBJ2-7	CAWTGTGSGEQYF	TGTGCCTGGACCGGGACTGGGAGCGGCGAGCAGTACTTC
TRBD2	TRBV29-1	few	TRBJ2-1	CSVVGLVGNEQFF	TGCAGCGTTGTGGGACTAGTAGGCAATGAGCAGTTCTTC
.	TRBV27	.	TRBJ2-3	CASSSRFTDTQYF	TGTGCCAGCAGTTCGAGATTCACAGATACGCAGTATTTT
.	TRBV27	.	TRBJ2-7	CASSLVGAEQYF	TGTGCCAGCAGTTTAGTAGGGGCCGAGCAGTACTTC
.	TRBV2	.	TRBJ1-3	CASSEVMWHSGNTIYF	TGTGCCAGCAGTGAAGTTATGTGGCACTCTGGAAACACCATATATTTT
.	TRBV30	.	TRBJ2-7	CAWSITGSEQYF	TGTGCCTGGAGCATCACGGGGTCCGAGCAGTACTTC
TRBD1	TRBV7-2	.	TRBJ1-3	CASSRRDRTHGNTIYF	TGTGCCAGCAGCCGTAGGGACAGGACACATGGAAACACCATATATTTT
.	TRBV19	once	TRBJ1-2	CASSISGTALGGYTF	TGTGCCAGTAGTATAAGCGGGACTGCCTTGGGCGGCTACACCTTC
.	TRBV7-9	.	TRBJ2-7	CASSHDWTGLTYEQYF	TGTGCCAGCAGCCATGATTGGACGGGACTTACCTACGAGCAGTACTTC
.	TRBV30	.	TRBJ1-2	CAWSPGGGYTF	TGTGCCTGGAGTCCGGGTGGTGGCTACACCTTC
TRBD1	TRBV4-2	.	TRBJ2-7	CASSQDFRTGLEQYF	TGTGCCAGCAGCCAAGATTTTAGGACAGGGCTCGAGCAGTACTTC
TRBD1	TRBV5-6	.	TRBJ1-6	CASSRDRAASSPLHF	TGTGCCAGCAGCAGGGACAGGGCCGCCTCTTCACCCCTCCACTTT
TRBD1	TRBV6-4	.	TRBJ2-6	CASRKPPGQGLSGANVLTF	TGTGCCAGCAGAAAGCCCCCGGGACAGGGACTCTCTGGGGCCAACGTCCTGACTTTC
.	TRBV7-8	.	TRBJ1-5	CASRIEVNQPQHF	TGTGCCAGCAGGATAGAGGTCAATCAGCCCCAGCATTTT
.	TRBV9	few	TRBJ2-7	CASSVSGEVWEQYF	TGTGCCAGCAGCGTGTCGGGGGAGGTATGGGAGCAGTACTTC
.	TRBV6-5	.	TRBJ1-1	CASSDFSGGNTEAFF	TGTGCCAGCAGTGACTTCTCGGGGGGAAACACTGAAGCTTTCTTT
TRBD1	TRBV30	.	TRBJ2-2	CAWRDRGATGELFF	TGTGCCTGGCGCGACAGGGGTGCTACCGGGGAGCTGTTTTTT
.	TRBV6-5	.	TRBJ1-6	CASSSKDSYNSPLHF	TGTGCCAGCAGTTCCAAGGACAGTTATAATTCACCCCTCCACTTT
.	TRBV6-1	.	TRBJ1-4	CASSAPRQPIDEKLFF	TGTGCCAGCAGTGCCCCCCGACAGCCAATTGATGAAAAACTGTTTTTT
.	TRBV7-2	.	TRBJ2-1	CASSLVQPYNEQFF	TGTGCCAGCAGCTTAGTACAACCCTACAATGAGCAGTTCTTC
.	TRBV10-3	.	TRBJ2-3	CAISLTGTSTDTQYF	TGTGCCATCAGTCTCACCGGGACTAGCACAGATACGCAGTATTTT
.	TRBV5-1	.	TRBJ1-2	CASSLGQGVHGYTF	TGCGCCAGCAGCTTAGGGCAGGGTGTCCATGGCTACACCTTC
TRBD2	TRBV15	.	TRBJ2-7	CATSREHSAGLAGDDYEQYF	TGTGCCACCAGCAGAGAACACTCAGCGGGACTAGCGGGAGATGACTACGAGCAGTACTTC
TRBD1	TRBV4-1	few	TRBJ2-5	CASSQTGGETQYF	TGCGCCAGCAGCCAGACAGGGGGCGAGACCCAGTACTTC
TRBD1	TRBV28	.	TRBJ2-1	CASSLLTGGSYNEQFF	TGTGCCAGCAGTTTATTGACAGGGGGCTCCTACAATGAGCAGTTCTTC
TRBD1	TRBV30	.	TRBJ2-5	CAWSMDRSQETQYF	TGTGCCTGGAGTATGGACAGGAGCCAAGAGACCCAGTACTTC
TRBD1	TRBV29-1	.	TRBJ2-7	CSVVRQGSSYEQYF	TGCAGCGTTGTTCGACAGGGTAGTTCCTACGAGCAGTACTTC
TRBD1	TRBV18	.	TRBJ1-5	CASSPGTGGNSNQPQHF	TGTGCCAGCTCACCTGGGACAGGGGGCAATAGCAATCAGCCCCAGCATTTT
.	TRBV19	.	TRBJ1-4	CASKSQGGTTNEKLFF	TGTGCCAGTAAATCGCAGGGCGGAACTACTAATGAAAAACTGTTTTTT
TRBD1	TRBV6-5	.	TRBJ2-7	CASSYSRQGVSEQYF	TGTGCCAGCAGTTACTCGCGCCAGGGGGTAAGCGAGCAGTACTTC
TRBD1	TRBV19	.	TRBJ1-4	CASRAQTGGVEKLFF	TGTGCCAGTAGGGCTCAGACAGGGGGTGTTGAAAAACTGTTTTTT
.	TRBV27	few	TRBJ2-2	CASSLSEDTGELFF	TGTGCCAGCAGTTTATCGGAGGACACCGGGGAGCTGTTTTTT